What follows are 3 T cell receptor beta chains derived from one specimen sequenced in a study of control samples from healthy donors and cancer patients (dated by TCRdb to the early 2020s). The library was generated by the immunoSEQ multiplex PCR assay. TCRdb's version of the immuneACCESS table is confined to in-frame rearrangements and falls short of the full clone set. An unresolved V gene accounts for under half of the shortfall where checked; the remainder is of unknown origin. The table for this sample lists 70,000 to 100,000 clones; roughly nine tenths of them were counted only once. The top ten clonotypes cover about 7.4% of the sample. Sequenced material: blood. Receptor source: a woman aged 55-69 years in good health.

A remark on this clone: The junction departs from germline at one end; a sequencing error may be responsible. The V call is TRBV3-1 (or the pseudogene TRBV3-2), the J call TRBJ1-2; D is possibly TRBD1 (5 bases). The CDR3 is 16 amino acids. Per germline, CDR1 LGHDT and CDR2 YNNKEL (reference sequence). The DNA of the CDR3 is TGTGCCAGCAGCCCCAGCTCTCAGGGAGGGTACTACGGCTACACCTTC. Its protein is CASSPSSQGGYYGYTF.

The table lists this clone with a count of one. The chain combines TRBV12-3 or TRBV12-4 with TRBJ1-1, with TRBD1 matching over 7 bases. The CDR3 runs 13 residues. With 6 bases clipped from V and 1 base from J, the junction kept 2 bases outside the gene matches. CDR3 sequence reads: CASRGQTNTEAFF. The CDR3 nucleotides are TGTGCCAGCAGGGGACAGACGAACACTGAAGCTTTCTTT.

The chain combines TRBV5-1 with TRBJ2-2; 9 nucleotides match TRBD1. The CDR3 extends over 14 amino acids. V lost 4 bases, J lost 6 bases, and 4 bases stayed unmatched. The germline V gene encodes CDR1 SGHRS and CDR2 YFSETQ. CDR3: CASSPGTGSGELFF. CDR3 sequence (DNA): TGCGCCAGCAGCCCCGGGACAGGGTCCGGGGAGCTGTTTTTT.